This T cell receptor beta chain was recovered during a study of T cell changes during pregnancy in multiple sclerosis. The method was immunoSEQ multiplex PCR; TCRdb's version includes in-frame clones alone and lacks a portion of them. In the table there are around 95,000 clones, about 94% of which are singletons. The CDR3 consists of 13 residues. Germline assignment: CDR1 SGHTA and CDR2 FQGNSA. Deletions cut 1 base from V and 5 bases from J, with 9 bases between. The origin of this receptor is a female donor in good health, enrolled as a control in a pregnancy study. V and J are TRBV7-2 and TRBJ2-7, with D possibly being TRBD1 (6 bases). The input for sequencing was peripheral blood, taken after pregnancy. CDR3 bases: TGTGCCAGCAGCTTAGTAGGGGGAAACGAGCAGTACTTC. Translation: CASSLVGGNEQYF.